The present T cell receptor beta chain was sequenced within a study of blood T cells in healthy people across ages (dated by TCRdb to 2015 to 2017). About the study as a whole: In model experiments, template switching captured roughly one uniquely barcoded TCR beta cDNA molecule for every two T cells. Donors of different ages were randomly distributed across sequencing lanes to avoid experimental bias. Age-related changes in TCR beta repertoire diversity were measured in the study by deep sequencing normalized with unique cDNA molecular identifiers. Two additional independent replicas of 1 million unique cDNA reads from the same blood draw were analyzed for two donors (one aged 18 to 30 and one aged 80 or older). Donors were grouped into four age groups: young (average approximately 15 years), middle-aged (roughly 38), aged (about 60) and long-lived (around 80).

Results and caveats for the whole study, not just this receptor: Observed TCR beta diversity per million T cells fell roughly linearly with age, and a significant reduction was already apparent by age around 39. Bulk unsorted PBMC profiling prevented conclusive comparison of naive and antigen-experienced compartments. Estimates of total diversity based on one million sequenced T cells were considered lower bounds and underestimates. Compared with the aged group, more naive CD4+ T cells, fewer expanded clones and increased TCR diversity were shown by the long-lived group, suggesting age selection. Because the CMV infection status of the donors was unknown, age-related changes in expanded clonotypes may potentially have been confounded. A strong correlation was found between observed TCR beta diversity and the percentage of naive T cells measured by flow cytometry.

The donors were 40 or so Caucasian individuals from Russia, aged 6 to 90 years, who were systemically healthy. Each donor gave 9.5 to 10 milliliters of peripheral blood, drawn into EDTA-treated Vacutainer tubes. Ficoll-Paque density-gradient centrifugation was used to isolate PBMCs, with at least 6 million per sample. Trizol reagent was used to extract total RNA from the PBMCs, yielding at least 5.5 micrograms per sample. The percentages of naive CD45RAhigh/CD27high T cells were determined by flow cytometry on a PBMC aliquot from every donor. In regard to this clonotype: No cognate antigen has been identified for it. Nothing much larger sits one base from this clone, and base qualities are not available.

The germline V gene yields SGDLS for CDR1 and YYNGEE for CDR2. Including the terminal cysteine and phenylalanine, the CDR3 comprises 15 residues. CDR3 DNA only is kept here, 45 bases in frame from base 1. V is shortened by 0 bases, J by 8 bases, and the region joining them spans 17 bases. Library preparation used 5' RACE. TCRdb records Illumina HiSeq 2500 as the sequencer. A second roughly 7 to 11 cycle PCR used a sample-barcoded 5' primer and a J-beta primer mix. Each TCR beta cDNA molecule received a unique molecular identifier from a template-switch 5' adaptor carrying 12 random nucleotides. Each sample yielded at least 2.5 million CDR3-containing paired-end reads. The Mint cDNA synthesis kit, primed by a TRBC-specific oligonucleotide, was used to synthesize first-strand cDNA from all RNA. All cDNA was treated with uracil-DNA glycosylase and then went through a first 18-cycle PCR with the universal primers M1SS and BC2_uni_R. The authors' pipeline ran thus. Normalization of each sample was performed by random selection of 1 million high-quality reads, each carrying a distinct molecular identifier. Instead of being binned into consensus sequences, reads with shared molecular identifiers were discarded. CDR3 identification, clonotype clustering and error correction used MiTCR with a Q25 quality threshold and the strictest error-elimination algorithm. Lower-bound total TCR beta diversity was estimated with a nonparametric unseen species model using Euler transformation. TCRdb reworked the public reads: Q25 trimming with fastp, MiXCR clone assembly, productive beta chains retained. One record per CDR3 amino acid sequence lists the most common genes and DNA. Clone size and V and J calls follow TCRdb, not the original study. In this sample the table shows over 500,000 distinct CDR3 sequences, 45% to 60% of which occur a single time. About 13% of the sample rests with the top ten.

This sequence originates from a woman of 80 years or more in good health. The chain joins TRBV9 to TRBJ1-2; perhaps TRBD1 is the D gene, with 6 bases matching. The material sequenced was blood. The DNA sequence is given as TGTGCCAGCAGCGTAGCTTCAGGGGCTCCGATAGGCTACACCTTC. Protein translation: CASSVASGAPIGYTF.